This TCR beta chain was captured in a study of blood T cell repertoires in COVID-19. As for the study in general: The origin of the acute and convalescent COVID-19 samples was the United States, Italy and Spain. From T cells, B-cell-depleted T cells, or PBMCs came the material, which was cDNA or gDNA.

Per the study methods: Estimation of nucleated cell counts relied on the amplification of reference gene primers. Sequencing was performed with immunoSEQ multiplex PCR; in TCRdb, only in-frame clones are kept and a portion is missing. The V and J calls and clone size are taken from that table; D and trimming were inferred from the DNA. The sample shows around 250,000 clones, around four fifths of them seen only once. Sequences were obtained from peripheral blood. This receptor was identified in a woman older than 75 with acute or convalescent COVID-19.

CDR3 sequence (DNA): TGTGCCAGCAGCTTTCCCAGGGTGGAGACCCAGTACTTC. This codes for CASSFPRVETQYF. This chain joins TRBV7-9 and TRBJ2-5; possibly TRBD1 for D (5 bases). V was shortened by 3 bases and J by 5 bases, with 10 bases between the two germline ends. The CDR3 has 13 amino acids. CDR1 is SEHNR, CDR2 FQNEAQ, per germline (reference sequence). Filled out from reference TRBV7-9 and TRBJ2-5, the complete variable domain reads DTGVSQNPRHKITKRGQNVTFRCDPISEHNRLYWYRQTLGQGPEFLTYFQNEAQLEKSRLLSDRFSAERPKGSFSTLEIQRTEQGDSAMYLCASSFPRVETQYFGPGTRLLVL.